These 24 T cell receptor beta chains were sequenced from one sample in a study of beta chain features in type 1 diabetes. The study, taken as a whole, reports: Moderate but significant shortening of TCRB CDR3s was recorded in all four CD4+ subsets from Type 1 diabetes patients.

Their cognate antigens are unknown. Reverse transcription of all isolated RNA meant that expressed TCRB transcripts were sequenced. The method was immunoSEQ multiplex PCR; TCRdb's version includes in-frame clones alone and lacks a portion of them. The sample lists 600,000 to 700,000 clones, 9.5% to 15% occurring once. Sample: naive CD4+ T cells from blood. These receptors were obtained from a man younger than 40 with type 1 diabetes.

This rearrangement joins TRBV19 to TRBJ1-5; D perhaps matches TRBD1 (6 bases). V was shortened by 7 bases and J by 5 bases, with 12 bases between the two germline ends. The CDR3 covers 13 residues. Germline assignment: CDR1 LNHDA and CDR2 SQIVND (reference sequence). In nucleotides, the CDR3 is TGTGCCAGTAAGGGGGGCATCCATCAGCCCCAGCATTTT. This translates into CASKGGIHQPQHF.

This clone was seen a handful of times. The chain carries TRBV9 and TRBJ2-7; D is unresolved. V was clipped by 0 bases and J by 7 bases, with 11 bases between them. Germline CDR1 SGDLS, CDR2 YYNGEE. The length of the CDR3 is 13 residues. The CDR3 region has the DNA TGTGCCAGCAGCGTAGACCCGGGTGTGGAGCAGTACTTC. This sequence encodes CASSVDPGVEQYF.

This clone has a handful of counts. V is TRBV30 and J is TRBJ1-5; D is possibly TRBD1 (5 bases). Trimming pared 0 bases from V and 6 bases from J, leaving 15 bases between. The CDR3 has 15 residues. Germline V gene sequence: CDR1 GTSNPN, CDR2 SVGIG (reference sequence). For the CDR3, the DNA is TGTGCCTGGAGTGTACGGGGGGGACCGGGTCAGCCCCAGCATTTT. This encodes CAWSVRGGPGQPQHF.

V and J are TRBV6-5 and TRBJ2-2, with 9 nucleotides matching TRBD1. V lost 1 base to trimming and J lost 4 bases; unmatched junction nucleotides: 1. The germline V gene encodes CDR1 MNHEY and CDR2 SVGAGI. The CDR3 is 15 residues long. CDR3 amino acids: CASSYWDRATGELFF. In DNA form, the CDR3 reads TGTGCCAGCAGTTACTGGGACAGGGCCACCGGGGAGCTGTTTTTT.

The chain is built from TRBV7-2 and TRBJ2-3; D possibly corresponds to TRBD2 (5 bases). Trimming shortened V by 1 base and J by 0 bases, and 8 bases separated the two germline ends. The CDR3 covers 15 residues. The germline V gene encodes CDR1 SGHTA and CDR2 FQGNSA. CDR3 sequence reads: CASSLGSGSTDTQYF. The DNA of the CDR3 is TGTGCCAGCAGCTTAGGGAGCGGAAGCACAGATACGCAGTATTTT.

This clone was picked up a small number of times. V is TRBV7-8 and J is TRBJ2-7; D possibly matches TRBD1 or TRBD2 (5 bases each). Deletions cut 5 bases from V and 6 bases from J, with 14 bases between. The CDR3 totals 13 residues. Per the germline V gene, CDR1 is SGHVS and CDR2 is FQNEAQ. As DNA, the CDR3 is TGTGCCAGCAGCCGTAGGGACGTGGGCGAGCAGTACTTC. Translation gives CASSRRDVGEQYF.

This clone appeared a few times. J is TRBJ1-3 and V is TRBV7-2; D call uncertain. Trimming left V 0 bases short and J 4 bases short, with 10 bases between. Germline lookup yields CDR1 SGHTA and CDR2 FQGNSA. The CDR3 sequence is 15 residues long. Here the CDR3 DNA reads TGTGCCAGCAGCTTAGCCGGACGGGCGGGAAACACCATATATTTT. Protein product: CASSLAGRAGNTIYF.

The gene calls are TRBV14 and TRBJ2-1; possibly TRBD2 for D (6 bases). The V end was cut by 4 bases, the J end by 7 bases, with 14 bases between. The germline V gene has CDR1 SGHDN and CDR2 FVKESK. The length of the CDR3 is 14 residues. Here the CDR3 DNA reads TGTGCCAGCAGCCCCCTAACGGCGGGGAATGAGCAGTTCTTC. This encodes CASSPLTAGNEQFF.

The rearrangement joins TRBV2 to TRBJ2-3, with D unclear. The germline gives CDR1 SNHLY, CDR2 FYNNEI. This CDR3 contains 13 residues. V was cut by 3 bases and J by 6 bases, with 10 bases left in between. The CDR3 nucleotides are TGTGCCAGCAGTGATTACACTTGGGATACGCAGTATTTT. It translates to CASSDYTWDTQYF.

A remark on this clone: This sample also contains other DNA sequences that code for the same CDR3. This chain connects TRBV5-1 to TRBJ1-1; TRBD1 is a possible D gene (5 bases). The CDR3 loop spans 13 amino acids. Germline V gene lookup returns CDR1 SGHRS and CDR2 YFSETQ. V gave up 1 base and J gave up 3 bases, with 7 bases separating them. As DNA, the CDR3 is TGCGCCAGCAGCTTGACAGGAGACACTGAAGCTTTCTTT. Encoded protein: CASSLTGDTEAFF.

This sequence joins TRBV18 and TRBJ1-4, with 7 bases aligning to TRBD1. Looked up from germline, CDR1 is KGHSH and CDR2 is LQKENI. Germline trimming cut 5 bases from V and 5 bases from J; bases unmatched to any gene: 8. The CDR3 contains 15 residues. CDR3 sequence reads: CASSAGQVGNEKLFF. The CDR3 nucleotides are TGTGCCAGCTCAGCCGGACAGGTTGGGAATGAAAAACTGTTTTTT.

This clone was counted a few times. The junction shows a germline mismatch at one end, possibly a read error. The rearrangement joins TRBV7-7 to TRBJ2-1; 12 bases are shared with TRBD2. Germline lookup yields CDR1 SSHAT and CDR2 FNYEAQ (reference sequence). The CDR3 contains 16 residues. CDR3 sequence: CASSPTSGGAGGEQFF. CDR3 DNA sequence: TGTGCTAGCAGCCCGACTAGCGGGGGTGCCGGGGGTGAGCAGTTCTTC.

V usage is TRBV4-2 and J usage is TRBJ2-3; D call uncertain. Trimming removed 4 bases from V and 0 bases from J, with 20 bases in between. CDR3 length equals 18 residues. The germline V gene has CDR1 LGHNA and CDR2 YNFKEQ. The CDR3: CASSPAWAQTHSTDTQYF. For the CDR3, the DNA is TGTGCCAGCAGCCCTGCCTGGGCACAGACTCATAGCACAGATACGCAGTATTTT.

The chain couples TRBV6-1 to TRBJ1-5, with D possibly being TRBD1 (6 bases). The CDR3 consists of 15 residues. Trimming removed 6 bases at V and 3 bases at J, with 15 bases between. Per germline, CDR1 MNHNS and CDR2 SASEGT. Written as DNA, the CDR3 is TGTGCCAGCAGGAGCGGGACATCTAACAATCAGCCCCAGCATTTT. Translation gives CASRSGTSNNQPQHF.

This chain uses TRBV7-2 with TRBJ1-3, with unresolved D. Germline CDR1 is SGHTA and CDR2 is FQGNSA. Trimming shortened V by 5 bases and J by 3 bases, and 14 bases separated the two germline ends. This CDR3 is 15 amino acids long. The CDR3, as DNA: TGTGCCAGCAGCCCTCCGTCCAGGATTGGAAACACCATATATTTT. It encodes CASSPPSRIGNTIYF.

This chain's CDR3 is CATSRDPTGGQETQYF. The CDR3 nucleotides are TGTGCCACCAGCAGAGATCCTACAGGGGGCCAAGAGACCCAGTACTTC. The chain has TRBV15 and TRBJ2-5, with 8 positions matching TRBD1. J gave up 1 base and V 0 bases, and 4 bases lay outside the gene matches. Per germline, CDR1 LNHNV and CDR2 YYDKDF (reference sequence). CDR3 length: 16 residues.

The chain links TRBV10-3 to TRBJ2-7, with D possibly TRBD1 on 6 matching bases. The germline gives CDR1 ENHRY, CDR2 SYGVKD. The germline V and J ends were trimmed by 0 bases and 3 bases, with 18 bases remaining between them. The CDR3 has 17 residues. The DNA for the CDR3 is TGTGCCATCAGTGAGTCCTTGCGGCCGACAGGAATCTACGAGCAGTACTTC. Translating it yields CAISESLRPTGIYEQYF.

This chain uses TRBV9 with TRBJ2-3; 11 bases match TRBD2. After removal of 8 bases from V and 7 bases from J, the junction contained 9 bases not matched to a gene. The CDR3 is 14 amino acids. Germline V lookup: CDR1 SGDLS, CDR2 YYNGEE. The CDR3 sequence is CASRSGGAPNTQYF. The CDR3 DNA follows: TGTGCCAGTCGTAGCGGGGGGGCTCCAAATACGCAGTATTTT.

The CDR3 DNA follows: TGTGCCAGCAGCCTGGGCCGGGGGACTTCCTACAATGAGCAGTTCTTC. Protein sequence: CASSLGRGTSYNEQFF. V and J are TRBV11-3 and TRBJ2-1; D may be TRBD2 (6 bases). CDR1 and CDR2 (germline): SGHNT, YENEEA. V shed 5 bases and J shed 1 base, with 15 bases lying between them. The CDR3 has 16 residues. Drawing the rest from reference TRBV11-3 and TRBJ2-1, the complete variable domain is EAGVVQSPRYKIIEKKQPVAFWCNPISGHNTLYWYLQNLGQGPELLIRYENEEAVDDSQLPKDRFSAERLKGVDSTLKIQPAELGDSAVYLCASSLGRGTSYNEQFFGPGTRLTVL.

CDR3 sequence reads: CASSLYPGSESGANVLTF. The DNA of the CDR3 is TGTGCCAGCAGTTTATATCCAGGGTCAGAGTCTGGGGCCAACGTCCTGACTTTC. The rearrangement uses TRBV28 and TRBJ2-6; perhaps TRBD1 as D (5 bases). The germline V gene encodes CDR1 MDHEN and CDR2 SYDVKM. This CDR3 spans 18 amino acids. The germline V and J ends were trimmed by 1 base and 1 base, with 14 bases remaining between them.

For this clone: The same CDR3 can be traced to other DNA sequences in this sample. The chain combines TRBV29-1 with TRBJ2-7; D might be TRBD1 (6 bases). Deletions cut 8 bases from V and 7 bases from J, with 18 bases between. CDR1 SQVTM and CDR2 ANQGSEA come from the germline V gene. This CDR3 spans 12 amino acids. This chain's CDR3 is CSPRQGLGEQYF. The CDR3 bases are TGCAGCCCGCGGCAGGGGCTGGGTGAGCAGTACTTC.

This clone was counted a few times. This CDR3 is also generated by other DNA sequences in the sample. This chain links TRBV6-5 with TRBJ2-6; no definite D call. Germline lookup yields CDR1 MNHEY and CDR2 SVGAGI. V was pared by 0 bases and J by 0 bases, with 6 bases between. The CDR3 loop spans 16 amino acids. This CDR3 is CASSYSTVSGANVLTF. Written as DNA, the CDR3 is TGTGCCAGCAGTTACTCAACAGTCTCTGGGGCCAACGTCCTGACTTTC.

This sequence joins TRBV9 and TRBJ2-3; D is unresolved. The germline CDR1 and CDR2 sequences are SGDLS and YYNGEE. This CDR3 contains 14 residues. Between the trimmed V and J ends, which lost 0 bases and 0 bases, there was a span of 5 bases. CDR3 sequence reads: CASSVESSTDTQYF. In DNA form, the CDR3 reads TGTGCCAGCAGCGTAGAATCGAGCACAGATACGCAGTATTTT. Based on the CDR3 plus reference TRBV9 and TRBJ2-3, the full variable domain is DSGVTQTPKHLITATGQRVTLRCSPRSGDLSVYWYQQSLDQGLQFLIQYYNGEERAKGNILERFSAQQFPDLHSELNLSSLELGDSALYFCASSVESSTDTQYFGPGTRLTVL.

This sequence joins TRBV15 and TRBJ1-5; no firm D call. The CDR3 spans 18 residues. The germline V gene has CDR1 LNHNV and CDR2 YYDKDF (reference sequence). Trimming left V 2 bases short and J 5 bases short, with 22 bases between. CDR3 DNA: TGTGCCACCAGCAGACCCTGGGCCTCGGGTTCGAGGGATCAGCCCCAGCATTTT. Translation: CATSRPWASGSRDQPQHF.